A single sample is the source of the 30 T cell receptor beta chains below, sequenced in a study of cytomegalovirus exposure and HLA in healthy donors. A multiplex PCR was run with 60 Vbeta primers and 13 Jbeta primers. Assay: immunoSEQ multiplex PCR; the TCRdb copy retains only in-frame clones and omits some. The data contain approximately 180,000 clones, 77% of them singletons. The source material was PBMCs. These receptors came from a young woman in good health and CMV-seropositive.

V and J are TRBV7-8 and TRBJ1-2, with TRBD1 matching 8 bases. This CDR3 spans 14 amino acids. J was trimmed by 4 bases and V by 5 bases; bases with no gene match: 6. The germline CDR1 and CDR2 sequences are SGHVS and FQNEAQ. CDR3 protein: CASSPDRGPYGYTF. In DNA form, the CDR3 reads TGTGCCAGCAGCCCAGACAGGGGCCCCTATGGCTACACCTTC. Based on the CDR3 plus reference TRBV7-8 and TRBJ1-2, the full variable domain is GAGVSQSPRYKVAKRGQDVALRCDPISGHVSLFWYQQALGQGPEFLTYFQNEAQLDKSGLPSDRFFAERPEGSVSTLKIQRTQQEDSAVYLCASSPDRGPYGYTFGSGTRLTVV.

This rearrangement joins TRBV7-9 to TRBJ2-3; the match to TRBD1 covers 10 bases. Germline CDR1 and CDR2: SEHNR and FQNEAQ (reference sequence). With V trimmed by 7 bases and J by 0 bases, 7 bases remained unmatched. The CDR3 runs 16 residues. CDR3 residues: CASTAGQGSSTDTQYF. CDR3 sequence (DNA): TGTGCCAGCACCGCGGGACAGGGGTCTAGCACAGATACGCAGTATTTT.

This clone turned up a few times. The genes are TRBV21-1 and TRBJ2-7; TRBD2 was called by the table and not checked on the DNA. TRBV21-1 is annotated as a pseudogene. The length of the CDR3 is 16 residues. Written as DNA, the CDR3 is TGTGCCAGCAGCCTCCCAATCCGGGCACAGCGGTACGAGCAGTACTTC. Amino acids: CASSLPIRAQRYEQYF.

Comments on this clone: Sequence at one end of the junction differs from germline and may be a read error. The chain uses TRBV7-2 and TRBJ2-7; TRBD1 matches at 7 bases. Germline V CDR1 and CDR2: SGHTA, FQGNSA. This CDR3 contains 14 residues. CDR3 bases: TGCCTCTCCCGCACAGGGGCCGGGTCCTACGAGCAGTACTTC. Amino acids: CLSRTGAGSYEQYF.

As to this clone: The same CDR3 also results from other DNA sequences found in this sample. The chain couples TRBV30 to TRBJ2-7, with D uncertain. V was trimmed by 0 bases and J by 1 base, leaving 4 bases between them. This CDR3 contains 12 residues. Looked up from germline, CDR1 is GTSNPN and CDR2 is SVGIG (reference sequence). The CDR3 nucleotides are TGTGCCTGGAGTGTACTATCCTACGAGCAGTACTTC. Residues: CAWSVLSYEQYF.

This clone has just a few counts. DNA for the CDR3: TGTGCCACCGTGAAGACCCCGGGAGCGGGAACAGATACGCAGTATTTT. Residues: CATVKTPGAGTDTQYF. This chain uses TRBV6-6 with TRBJ2-3, with 7 bases fitting TRBD2. The CDR3 spans 16 residues. V lost 10 bases to trimming and J lost 3 bases; unmatched junction nucleotides: 16. Germline V gene data show CDR1 as MNHNY and CDR2 as SVGAGI (reference sequence).

The chain uses TRBV9 and TRBJ2-2; D is ambiguous. The CDR3 is made up of 16 amino acids. Looked up from germline, CDR1 is SGDLS and CDR2 is YYNGEE. The V end lost 0 bases, the J end lost 4 bases, and 13 bases lay between the germline ends. The CDR3 DNA reads as TGTGCCAGCAGCGTAGACTTGGGCAGCCGCACCGGGGAGCTGTTTTTT. Amino acid sequence: CASSVDLGSRTGELFF.

The rearrangement uses TRBV27 and TRBJ2-1; D not certain. The CDR3 loop spans 12 amino acids. V lost 8 bases and J lost 6, with 11 bases in between. CDR1 and CDR2 from the germline V gene are MNHEY and SMNVEV (reference sequence). CDR3 in DNA: TGTGCCAGCCCCCTCCCCTGCAATGAGCAGTTCTTC. Translated, it gives CASPLPCNEQFF.

For the CDR3, the DNA is TGTGCCAGCAGCTTCCGGACTAGCGGGAGGAACGAGCAGTACTTC. The encoded protein is CASSFRTSGRNEQYF. The chain joins TRBV13 to TRBJ2-7; 14 bases are a match to TRBD2. Germline CDR1 PRHDT, CDR2 FYEKMQ (reference sequence). V was pared by 3 bases and J by 5 bases, with 3 bases of the junction left unmatched. The length of the CDR3 is 15 residues.

This sequence joins TRBV6-6 and TRBJ1-1; a weak D match, TRBD1 (5 bases). V lost 1 base and J lost 1, with 13 bases in between. The CDR3 length is 16 residues. Germline values: CDR1 MNHNY, CDR2 SVGAGI (reference sequence). The CDR3 loop reads CASSYYGGEPNTEAFF. CDR3 DNA sequence: TGTGCCAGCAGTTACTATGGGGGGGAGCCGAACACTGAAGCTTTCTTT.

A few counts support this clone. The chain recombines TRBV9 with TRBJ1-5; D gene ambiguous. The CDR3 loop spans 15 amino acids. V was cut by 4 bases and J by 6 bases, with 17 bases left in between. From germline, CDR1 is SGDLS and CDR2 YYNGEE. In nucleotides, the CDR3 is TGTGCCAGCAGCCCGGGCCCAATGGGGAGTCAGCCCCAGCATTTT. It is translated as CASSPGPMGSQPQHF.

V usage is TRBV5-1 and J usage is TRBJ2-1; D is unclear. The CDR3 is made up of 15 amino acids. Trimming removed 0 bases from V and 1 base from J, with 8 bases in between. CDR1 is SGHRS and CDR2 is YFSETQ in the germline V gene. This CDR3 is CASSLAPGSYNEQFF. DNA of the CDR3: TGCGCCAGCAGCTTGGCCCCGGGTTCCTACAATGAGCAGTTCTTC.

The chain combines TRBV7-2 with TRBJ2-1; the D gene is possibly TRBD2 (5 bases). V lost 5 bases, J lost 10 bases, and 21 bases lay in between. The CDR3 is 15 residues long. Germline values: CDR1 SGHTA, CDR2 FQGNSA. DNA for the CDR3: TGTGCCAGCAGCCTCGGGGTGACCCTACCTCTCGAGCAGTTCTTC. This codes for CASSLGVTLPLEQFF.

The chain uses TRBV7-2 and TRBJ2-7; 9 nucleotides line up with TRBD2. The CDR3 has 14 residues. CDR1 is SGHTA, CDR2 FQGNSA, per germline. Germline trimming cut 2 bases from V and 2 bases from J; bases unmatched to any gene: 1. The CDR3 protein is CASSLLAGTYEQYF. CDR3 DNA: TGTGCCAGCAGCTTACTAGCGGGAACCTACGAGCAGTACTTC.

This clone was seen a single time. V usage is TRBV28 and J usage is TRBJ2-3; 7 positions match TRBD2. V shed 2 bases, J shed 2 bases, and the junction held 7 bases outside the gene matches. CDR3 size: 16 residues. Germline lookup yields CDR1 MDHEN and CDR2 SYDVKM. CDR3 residues: CASSLTGAGYTDTQYF. The CDR3 DNA reads TGTGCCAGCAGTTTAACCGGAGCGGGATACACAGATACGCAGTATTTT.

This clone has a handful of counts. The rearrangement links TRBV7-2 to TRBJ1-5, with D possibly TRBD1 on 5 matching bases. Germline V CDR1 and CDR2: SGHTA, FQGNSA. Deletions cut 2 bases from V and 2 bases from J, with 7 bases between. The CDR3 consists of 14 residues. Here the CDR3 DNA reads TGTGCCAGCAGCTTATCGGGGGGCAATCAGCCCCAGCATTTT. Translation gives CASSLSGGNQPQHF.

V gene TRBV4-2 combines with J gene TRBJ1-1; D is ambiguous. Germline V gives CDR1 LGHNA, CDR2 YNFKEQ. The V and J ends lost 7 bases and 5 bases respectively, with 14 bases between them. CDR3 length: 13 amino acids. The CDR3: CASKSNFVTEAFF. The CDR3 nucleotides are TGTGCCAGCAAATCCAACTTTGTTACTGAAGCTTTCTTT.

The chain recombines TRBV5-1 with TRBJ2-1, with 7 bases that match TRBD2. This CDR3 has 14 amino acids. CDR1 and CDR2 from the germline V gene are SGHRS and YFSETQ. V was pared by 3 bases and J by 9 bases, with 9 bases of the junction left unmatched. CDR3 coding DNA: TGCGCCAGCAGCTCCAGCGGCGGGAGAGGTGAGCAGTTCTTC. Residues: CASSSSGGRGEQFF. The full variable domain, with the rest looked up from reference TRBV5-1 and TRBJ2-1, is KAGVTQTPRYLIKTRGQQVTLSCSPISGHRSVSWYQQTPGQGLQFLFEYFSETQRNKGNFPGRFSGRQFSNSRSEMNVSTLELGDSALYLCASSSSGGRGEQFFGPGTRLTVL.

This clone was seen just once. The chain links TRBV6-1 to TRBJ1-3; 9 nucleotides match TRBD1. Germline V gene lookup returns CDR1 MNHNS and CDR2 SASEGT. This CDR3 has 14 amino acids. Germline trimming cut 1 base from V and 7 bases from J; bases unmatched to any gene: 2. Here the CDR3 reads CASSEGTGANTIYF. The CDR3 DNA reads as TGTGCCAGCAGTGAAGGGACAGGGGCCAACACCATATATTTT.

The V gene is TRBV5-4, the J gene TRBJ2-1, with 7 bases matching TRBD2. CDR1 and CDR2 from the germline V gene are SGHNT and YYREEE (reference sequence). This CDR3 contains 13 residues. V shed 5 bases and J 6 bases; nucleotides not matched to a gene: 5. The CDR3 sequence is CASRAGAPNEQFF. CDR3 sequence (DNA): TGTGCCAGCAGGGCGGGAGCCCCCAATGAGCAGTTCTTC.

The V and J genes are TRBV4-2 and TRBJ1-1; TRBD1 matches at 8 bases. Germline assignment: CDR1 LGHNA and CDR2 YNFKEQ. Trimming cost V 1 base and J 2 bases; bases outside gene matches: 6. CDR3 size: 16 residues. CDR3 bases: TGTGCCAGCAGCCAAGTGGGGACAGGAGGTAACACTGAAGCTTTCTTT. Translating it yields CASSQVGTGGNTEAFF.

The rearrangement links TRBV9 to TRBJ2-1; a weak D match, TRBD2 (5 bases). CDR1 and CDR2 (germline): SGDLS, YYNGEE. The CDR3 spans 18 residues. V lost 0 bases and J lost 0, with 16 bases in between. The CDR3 coding sequence is TGTGCCAGCAGCGTAGACGTTTCGGGATGGAGCTCCTACAATGAGCAGTTCTTC. Translation gives CASSVDVSGWSSYNEQFF.

Turning to this clone: One end of the junction fails to match germline, which may point to a read error. Other DNA sequences in the same sample also yield this CDR3. The V gene is TRBV2, the J gene TRBJ2-7, with 13 bases aligning to TRBD2. Germline V CDR1 and CDR2: SNHLY, FYNNEI. This CDR3 has 10 amino acids. The CDR3 region is CASGGTSGTF. DNA for the CDR3: TGTGCCAGCGGGGGGACTAGCGGGACCTTC.

There are a few counts of this clone. The gene calls are TRBV7-2 and TRBJ2-7, with 10 bases that match TRBD1. The germline CDR1 and CDR2 sequences are SGHTA and FQGNSA. J lost 5 bases, V lost 5 bases, and 6 bases had no gene match. CDR3 length equals 14 residues. In DNA form, the CDR3 reads TGTGCCAGCAGCCCCGGGACAGGGGCCCACGAGCAGTACTTC. Amino acid sequence: CASSPGTGAHEQYF.

The gene calls are TRBV7-9 and TRBJ1-2; possible D gene TRBD1, 6 bases. The ends were cut back, 5 bases at V and 0 bases at J, with 10 bases in the middle. The CDR3 spans 14 residues. From germline, CDR1 is SEHNR and CDR2 FQNEAQ (reference sequence). The CDR3 reads CASSQQGTNYGYTF. The CDR3 DNA is TGTGCCAGCAGCCAACAGGGAACTAACTATGGCTACACCTTC.

The genes are TRBV4-1 and TRBJ2-7; 10 bases fit TRBD2. The V gene's germline CDR1 is MGHRA and CDR2 YSYEKL. Trimming took 4 bases from V and 5 from J; bases not matched to a gene: 8. The CDR3 runs to 15 residues. The CDR3, as DNA: TGCGCCAGCAGCCTAGCCGTTCTAGCGGGAGACGAGCAGTACTTC. This codes for CASSLAVLAGDEQYF.

The chain links TRBV7-3 to TRBJ2-5; maybe TRBD2 (6 bases). Germline V gene data show CDR1 as SGHTA and CDR2 as FQGTGA. The germline V and J ends were trimmed by 2 bases and 2 bases, with 15 bases remaining between them. The CDR3 sequence is 16 residues long. The CDR3 reads CASSLGRTKFQETQYF. For the CDR3, the DNA is TGTGCCAGCAGCTTAGGTCGGACTAAATTTCAAGAGACCCAGTACTTC.

This clone came up a few times. The chain uses TRBV2 and TRBJ2-4; D is unresolved. Looked up from germline, CDR1 is SNHLY and CDR2 is FYNNEI. With 2 bases removed from V and 9 bases from J, the gap between germline ends came to 8 bases. This CDR3 has 12 amino acids. The CDR3 DNA reads TGTGCCAGCAGTGAAATAGTCACCATTCAGTACTTC. Protein sequence: CASSEIVTIQYF.

J is TRBJ2-7 and V is TRBV4-1; 8 bases are shared with TRBD1. The CDR3 runs 14 residues. Germline V gene sequence: CDR1 MGHRA, CDR2 YSYEKL. The V segment lost 3 bases and the J segment 3 bases; nucleotides outside the gene matches: 4. The CDR3 region has the DNA TGCGCCAGCAGCCACGGGACAGGCCACTACGAGCAGTACTTC. It is translated as CASSHGTGHYEQYF.

This sequence joins TRBV30 and TRBJ2-7, with D perhaps matching TRBD1 (6 bases). The CDR3 runs to 13 residues. The germline V gene encodes CDR1 GTSNPN and CDR2 SVGIG (reference sequence). Trimming removed 2 bases from V and 2 bases from J, with 10 bases in between. The chain's CDR3 is CAWSLGATYEQYF. Written as DNA, the CDR3 is TGTGCCTGGAGTTTGGGGGCCACCTACGAGCAGTACTTC.